Listed here are 27 T cell receptor beta chains from one sample, sequenced in a study of blood T cell repertoires in COVID-19. Sequencing was performed with immunoSEQ multiplex PCR; in TCRdb, only in-frame clones are kept and a portion is missing. The sample has some 200,000 clones, around 82% seen once; the top ten hold roughly 6%. Sequenced material: peripheral blood. The origin of the receptors is a woman between 70 and 85 years old with acute or convalescent COVID-19.

The DNA of the CDR3 is TGTGCCAGTAGTCTCCGACTAGCGGGAGCGTCCTACAATGAGCAGTTCTTC. Translation: CASSLRLAGASYNEQFF. This sequence joins TRBV19 and TRBJ2-1, with TRBD2 identical over 12 bases. J lost 1 base, V lost 5 bases, and 6 bases had no gene match. CDR1 is LNHDA and CDR2 is SQIVND in the germline V gene (reference sequence). This CDR3 has 17 residues.

V gene TRBV29-1 combines with J gene TRBJ2-1; possible D gene TRBD1, 5 bases. The CDR3 sequence is 14 residues long. In germline, CDR1 is SQVTM, CDR2 ANQGSEA. V was shortened by 7 bases and J by 4 bases, with 17 bases between the two germline ends. CDR3 sequence: CSGSGRAEYNEQFF. The CDR3 DNA follows: TGCAGCGGATCCGGCAGGGCCGAATACAATGAGCAGTTCTTC.

This clone was counted only a few times. This sequence joins TRBV13 and TRBJ2-2; D is possibly TRBD1 (7 bases). The germline V gene has CDR1 PRHDT and CDR2 FYEKMQ (reference sequence). Trimming took 3 bases from V and 1 from J, leaving 12 bases between them. This CDR3 is 16 amino acids long. In DNA, the CDR3 is TGTGCCAGCAGCTTGGGGGGACAGTTGAACACCGGGGAGCTGTTTTTT. Protein product: CASSLGGQLNTGELFF.

The chain combines TRBV14 with TRBJ2-7; 7 bases are shared with TRBD1. Germline-derived CDR1 and CDR2 are SGHDN and FVKESK. The ends lost 6 bases at V and 6 bases at J; junction bases unmatched: 5. The CDR3 consists of 12 residues. CDR3 coding DNA: TGTGCCAGCAGGATGACAGGGCTCGAGCAGTACTTC. Translating gives CASRMTGLEQYF.

J is TRBJ1-1 and V is TRBV3-1 (or the pseudogene TRBV3-2); D is possibly TRBD1 (5 bases). V was clipped by 3 bases and J by 4 bases, with 18 bases between them. The CDR3 runs 16 residues. CDR1 LGHDT and CDR2 YNNKEL come from the germline V gene (reference sequence). The CDR3 sequence is CASSQKLQGEGTEAFF. As DNA, the CDR3 is TGTGCCAGCAGCCAGAAGCTCCAAGGGGAGGGCACTGAAGCTTTCTTT.

The chain recombines TRBV24-1 with TRBJ2-7; 11 positions match TRBD1. The CDR3 sequence is 16 residues long. Germline CDR1 reads KGHDR; CDR2 reads SFDVKD. V shed 3 bases and J 4 bases; nucleotides not matched to a gene: 7. The CDR3 is CATSDPGQGARYEQYF. The CDR3 DNA reads TGTGCCACCAGTGATCCAGGACAGGGGGCGCGATACGAGCAGTACTTC.

The rearrangement uses TRBV10-2 and TRBJ2-7; the match to TRBD2 covers 8 bases. The CDR3 extends over 15 amino acids. Germline assignment: CDR1 WSHSY and CDR2 SAAADI. Trimming took 0 bases from V and 0 from J; bases not matched to a gene: 1. The CDR3 sequence: CASSESSGGSYEQYF. DNA of the CDR3: TGCGCCAGCAGTGAGTCGAGCGGGGGCTCCTACGAGCAGTACTTC.

This clone was counted between two and nine times. V usage is TRBV24-1 and J usage is TRBJ2-5, with D possibly being TRBD1 (6 bases). Deletions cut 3 bases from V and 7 bases from J, with 14 bases between. Germline V lookup: CDR1 KGHDR, CDR2 SFDVKD. This CDR3 region has 14 residues. The chain's CDR3 is CATSDTQGSLTQYF. The CDR3 region has the DNA TGTGCCACCAGTGATACACAGGGTTCCTTGACCCAGTACTTC.

The V gene is TRBV5-1, the J gene TRBJ1-1; D gene uncertain. The V end was cut by 2 bases, the J end by 2 bases, with 10 bases between. Germline CDR1 and CDR2: SGHRS and YFSETQ. The CDR3 consists of 14 residues. CDR3: CASSFQSENTEAFF. Here the CDR3 DNA reads TGCGCCAGCAGCTTTCAATCAGAAAACACTGAAGCTTTCTTT.

This chain connects TRBV7-2 to TRBJ2-1, with 8 bases matching TRBD2. V was pared by 1 base and J by 13 bases, with 6 bases of the junction left unmatched. The CDR3 totals 13 residues. The V gene's germline CDR1 is SGHTA and CDR2 FQGNSA. The CDR3 coding sequence is TGTGCCAGCAGCTTAGAGCGGGAGAGCTCTCAGTTCTTC. Protein sequence: CASSLERESSQFF.

Only a few counts were recorded for this clone. The rearrangement links TRBV28 to TRBJ2-1; 9 bases are a match to TRBD2. This CDR3 has 15 residues. The J segment lost 4 bases and the V segment lost 8 bases, leaving 9 bases of the junction unmatched. Germline-derived CDR1 and CDR2 are MDHEN and SYDVKM. The CDR3 loop reads CASHTLAGLYNEQFF. The CDR3 DNA reads as TGTGCCAGCCATACTCTAGCGGGACTGTACAATGAGCAGTTCTTC.

This clone came up once. The V call is TRBV2, the J call TRBJ1-2, with D uncertain. V was shortened by 8 bases and J by 4 bases, with 8 bases between the two germline ends. CDR3 size: 11 residues. CDR1 SNHLY and CDR2 FYNNEI come from the germline V gene. This CDR3 is CASALGYGYTF. The CDR3 DNA follows: TGTGCCAGCGCCCTCGGCTATGGCTACACCTTC.

This rearrangement joins TRBV5-1 to TRBJ2-5; 7 bases are shared with TRBD1. This CDR3 is built from 14 residues. Trimming removed 5 bases from V and 1 base from J; junction bases left unmatched: 5. Germline CDR1 is SGHRS and CDR2 is YFSETQ. The CDR3 region has the DNA TGCGCCAGCAGACCCCGGGACAGCCAAGAGACCCAGTACTTC. Translation: CASRPRDSQETQYF. Variable domain in full (rest from reference TRBV5-1 and TRBJ2-5): KAGVTQTPRYLIKTRGQQVTLSCSPISGHRSVSWYQQTPGQGLQFLFEYFSETQRNKGNFPGRFSGRQFSNSRSEMNVSTLELGDSALYLCASRPRDSQETQYFGPGTRLLVL.

This sequence joins TRBV10-3 and TRBJ2-1, with a possible D match to TRBD1 (6 bases). The germline V and J ends were trimmed by 7 bases and 8 bases, with 18 bases remaining between them. This CDR3 spans 14 amino acids. In germline, CDR1 is ENHRY, CDR2 SYGVKD. The CDR3: CAIKAQGSSYEQFF. The CDR3 DNA sequence: TGTGCCATCAAGGCCCAGGGGTCCTCCTATGAGCAGTTCTTC.

The chain recombines TRBV19 with TRBJ2-1; 10 positions agree with TRBD1. Trimming cost V 5 bases and J 7 bases; bases outside gene matches: 14. CDR1 is LNHDA, CDR2 SQIVND, per germline (reference sequence). This CDR3 has 17 residues. The CDR3 is CASSQIFGTGAINEQFF. The DNA for the CDR3 is TGTGCCAGTAGTCAAATCTTCGGGACAGGGGCCATAAATGAGCAGTTCTTC.

The rearrangement links TRBV5-4 to TRBJ2-1; possibly TRBD1 for D (5 bases). CDR1 is SGHNT and CDR2 is YYREEE in the germline V gene (reference sequence). The CDR3 extends over 17 amino acids. Trimming removed 4 bases from V and 3 bases from J, with 20 bases in between. The CDR3 nucleotides read TGTGCCAGCAGCGGTAGGGGCCCGGCCCCTCTCTACAATGAGCAGTTCTTC. This sequence encodes CASSGRGPAPLYNEQFF.

The sample holds many counts of this clone. This chain uses TRBV30 with TRBJ2-3; 7 bases agree with TRBD2. Trimming at V came to 1 base and at J to 0 bases, leaving 4 bases not matched to a gene. The germline V gene has CDR1 GTSNPN and CDR2 SVGIG (reference sequence). The CDR3 sequence is 15 residues long. The CDR3 nucleotides are TGTGCCTGGAGTGGCCGAGCGGGGAGCACAGATACGCAGTATTTT. This codes for CAWSGRAGSTDTQYF.

The chain links TRBV6-1 to TRBJ1-5; D not resolved. From germline, CDR1 is MNHNS and CDR2 SASEGT. The V end lost 3 bases, the J end lost 0 bases, and 12 bases lay between the germline ends. The CDR3 consists of 16 residues. CDR3 in DNA: TGTGCCAGCAGTGACTACCACGGGAATAGCAATCAGCCCCAGCATTTT. It specifies CASSDYHGNSNQPQHF.

This clone appeared a few times. The chain uses TRBV2 and TRBJ2-7, with D perhaps matching TRBD2 (5 bases). CDR1 and CDR2 (germline): SNHLY, FYNNEI. The CDR3 is 14 residues long. The V and J ends lost 4 bases and 0 bases respectively, with 10 bases between them. As DNA, the CDR3 is TGTGCCAGCAGTGGGACTCTCGGCTCCTACGAGCAGTACTTC. Encoded protein: CASSGTLGSYEQYF.

V gene TRBV29-1 combines with J gene TRBJ2-5, with D maybe TRBD1 (6 bases). The CDR3 sequence is 15 residues long. V dropped 5 bases and J dropped 1 base, with 17 bases sitting between them. Germline values: CDR1 SQVTM, CDR2 ANQGSEA. CDR3 nucleotide sequence: TGCAGCGTTTCTTCTCCGATGACAGGCCAAGAGACCCAGTACTTC. Residues: CSVSSPMTGQETQYF.

The rearrangement joins TRBV24-1 to TRBJ1-1, with D unclear. Germline assignment: CDR1 KGHDR and CDR2 SFDVKD. The CDR3 extends over 15 amino acids. Trimming shortened V by 5 bases and J by 0 bases, and 12 bases separated the two germline ends. The CDR3 loop reads CATSAPGLLNTEAFF. CDR3 coding DNA: TGTGCCACCAGTGCCCCCGGACTATTGAACACTGAAGCTTTCTTT.

The rearrangement uses TRBV29-1 and TRBJ2-3; 8 bases agree with TRBD2. Germline CDR1 and CDR2: SQVTM and ANQGSEA. This CDR3 comprises 16 residues. Unmatched junction bases numbered 9, after V lost 4 bases and J lost 0 bases. The CDR3 is CSVGNVAGRSTDTQYF. In DNA, the CDR3 is TGCAGCGTTGGAAATGTAGCGGGGAGGAGCACAGATACGCAGTATTTT.

This clone was seen once. The gene calls are TRBV11-2 and TRBJ1-1; no reliable D call. The CDR3 length is 11 residues. Germline V gene data show CDR1 as SGHAT and CDR2 as FQNNGV. The V end was cut by 7 bases, the J end by 3 bases, with 6 bases between. The CDR3 coding sequence is TGTGCCAGCATGATAGACACTGAAGCTTTCTTT. Translation: CASMIDTEAFF.

The chain is built from TRBV5-1 and TRBJ2-1; TRBD2 matches 7 bases. Per germline, CDR1 SGHRS and CDR2 YFSETQ. This CDR3 is built from 14 residues. With V trimmed by 4 bases and J by 8 bases, 9 bases remained unmatched. The CDR3 region has the DNA TGCGCCAGCAGCGAAGGACTAGTTCGCGATGAGCAGTTCTTC. This codes for CASSEGLVRDEQFF.

The chain carries TRBV2 and TRBJ1-5, with a tentative D call TRBD1 (6 bases). Trimming shortened V by 3 bases and J by 9 bases, and 12 bases separated the two germline ends. The length of the CDR3 is 13 residues. CDR1 and CDR2 (germline): SNHLY, FYNNEI. In nucleotides, the CDR3 is TGTGCCAGCAGTGATAACAGGGCCCGGCCCCAGCATTTT. This gives the protein CASSDNRARPQHF.

Only a few counts were recorded for this clone. The CDR3 here is CSAILPATRGSVEQYF. The CDR3 DNA reads as TGCAGCGCCATACTGCCCGCGACTAGGGGATCGGTAGAGCAGTACTTC. The chain uses TRBV29-1 and TRBJ2-7; perhaps TRBD2 as D (6 bases). V was cut by 7 bases and J by 7 bases, with 29 bases left in between. CDR1 SQVTM and CDR2 ANQGSEA come from the germline V gene. This CDR3 spans 16 amino acids.

The chain couples TRBV7-9 to TRBJ2-4, with D unclear. Trimming took 2 bases from V and 6 from J, leaving 11 bases between them. CDR1 SEHNR and CDR2 FQNEAQ come from the germline V gene (reference sequence). The CDR3 runs to 14 residues. The CDR3 DNA follows: TGTGCCAGCAGCTTAATTCCGGAGTTAAACATTCAGTACTTC. This codes for CASSLIPELNIQYF.